This entry lists 16 T cell receptor beta chains sequenced from one sample in a study of blood T cell repertoires in COVID-19 (TCRdb year 2020). The library was built by means of the immunoSEQ multiplex PCR assay. TCRdb re-hosts the immuneACCESS table, in-frame sequences only. Its copies lack some clones; in the studies checked, an unresolved V gene accounts for under half of them, and the cause for the rest is not known. The sample has some 97,000 clones on record, around 86% of them singletons. Together, the top ten hold 2% to 3% of the sample. Sequenced: PBMCs or T cells enriched from blood (not recorded which). The source of these receptors is a woman aged 50 to 60 who had recovered from COVID-19.

The chain uses TRBV5-4 and TRBJ2-7, with 10 bases aligning to TRBD2. The CDR3 has 14 amino acids. Losses at the gene ends were 3 bases for V and 5 bases for J; bases not matched to a gene: 5. Germline V gene sequence: CDR1 SGHNT, CDR2 YYREEE (reference sequence). The CDR3 sequence: CASSSGLAIHEQYF. In DNA, the CDR3 is TGTGCCAGCAGCTCGGGACTAGCGATTCACGAGCAGTACTTC.

The chain uses TRBV4-1 and TRBJ2-2, with D tentatively TRBD1 (5 bases). Germline values: CDR1 MGHRA, CDR2 YSYEKL. The CDR3 length is 13 residues. Trimming pared 3 bases from V and 5 bases from J, leaving 7 bases between. The CDR3 nucleotides read TGCGCCAGCAGCCACCAGGGAACCGGGGAGCTGTTTTTT. Its translation: CASSHQGTGELFF.

The chain uses TRBV27 and TRBJ2-2; D remains unclear. V lost 3 bases to trimming and J lost 0 bases, with 5 bases between them. Germline lookup yields CDR1 MNHEY and CDR2 SMNVEV (reference sequence). The CDR3 has 14 amino acids. The CDR3 bases are TGTGCCAGCAGTTTCAGATCGAACACCGGGGAGCTGTTTTTT. It codes for CASSFRSNTGELFF.

The chain couples TRBV19 to TRBJ1-1; the D gene is possibly TRBD1 (5 bases). V was shortened by 3 bases and J by 0 bases, with 11 bases between the two germline ends. This CDR3 comprises 15 residues. Germline assignment: CDR1 LNHDA and CDR2 SQIVND (reference sequence). The CDR3 DNA reads TGTGCCAGTAGTATTTTGGGGCAGATGAACACTGAAGCTTTCTTT. Residues: CASSILGQMNTEAFF.

The CDR3 reads CASSQLGQGAAVGSGNTIYF. CDR3 DNA sequence: TGCGCCAGCAGCCAACTCGGACAGGGTGCAGCAGTGGGCTCTGGAAACACCATATATTTT. The chain couples TRBV5-1 to TRBJ1-3; 8 nucleotides match TRBD1. CDR3 length: 20 amino acids. Germline lookup yields CDR1 SGHRS and CDR2 YFSETQ. V lost 4 bases to trimming and J lost 0 bases; unmatched junction nucleotides: 18.

V gene TRBV7-3 combines with J gene TRBJ2-1; 7 positions match TRBD2. The germline V gene encodes CDR1 SGHTA and CDR2 FQGTGA. This CDR3 spans 14 amino acids. Losses at the gene ends were 5 bases for V and 4 bases for J; bases not matched to a gene: 5. The CDR3 DNA sequence: TGTGCCAGCAGCCTCGGGACTACATACAATGAGCAGTTCTTC. This gives the protein CASSLGTTYNEQFF.

The chain uses TRBV24-1 and TRBJ1-5, with unresolved D. Germline values: CDR1 KGHDR, CDR2 SFDVKD. This CDR3 has 16 amino acids. Trimming removed 4 bases at V and 2 bases at J, with 14 bases between. CDR3 bases: TGTGCCACCAGTGACCCCGGGGAAGGAGGCAATCAGCCCCAGCATTTT. Translation gives CATSDPGEGGNQPQHF.

This clone was found a few times. V is TRBV18 and J is TRBJ2-7; 13 nucleotides match TRBD2. The CDR3 has 16 residues. Germline CDR1 and CDR2: KGHSH and LQKENI. The junction had 9 bases not matched to a gene; V was cut back by 4 bases and J by 6 bases. The CDR3 sequence: CASSQLLAGGSGEQYF. CDR3 in DNA: TGTGCCAGCTCACAACTACTAGCGGGAGGGTCGGGCGAGCAGTACTTC.

The chain links TRBV6-5 to TRBJ1-4; D perhaps matches TRBD1 (6 bases). Per germline, CDR1 MNHEY and CDR2 SVGAGI. V lost 6 bases and J 7 bases, leaving 9 bases between the germline ends. The CDR3 has 12 amino acids. The CDR3 here is CASRRGSEKLFF. CDR3 in DNA: TGTGCCAGCAGAAGGGGGAGTGAAAAACTGTTTTTT.

This clone was seen more than once but under ten times. The chain has TRBV2 and TRBJ2-7; the D is unclear. Germline V CDR1 and CDR2: SNHLY, FYNNEI. V gave up 2 bases and J gave up 2 bases, with 10 bases separating them. The CDR3 has 14 residues. The CDR3 reads CASSESFQAYEQYF. For the CDR3, the DNA is TGTGCCAGCAGTGAATCCTTCCAGGCCTACGAGCAGTACTTC.

The chain employs TRBV5-5 and TRBJ2-1; 8 nucleotides align to TRBD2. The CDR3 runs 19 residues. V shed 4 bases and J 0 bases; nucleotides not matched to a gene: 15. Germline CDR1 reads SGHKS; CDR2 reads YYEKEE (reference sequence). The CDR3 DNA follows: TGTGCCAGCAGCCGGGGAAGTAGCGGGGCAAAAAGCTCCTACAATGAGCAGTTCTTC. Translated, it gives CASSRGSSGAKSSYNEQFF.

The rearrangement uses TRBV2 and TRBJ1-6; the match to TRBD1 covers 7 bases. Germline loops: CDR1 SNHLY, CDR2 FYNNEI. The CDR3 sequence is 15 residues long. V lost 5 bases, J lost 7 bases, and 8 bases stayed unmatched. The CDR3 spells CASSWDRSDNSPLHF. The CDR3 coding sequence is TGTGCCAGCAGTTGGGACAGATCCGACAATTCACCCCTCCACTTT.

This clone has only one observation. J is TRBJ1-2 and V is TRBV14; 10 nucleotides agree with TRBD1. The CDR3 is 15 amino acids. J lost 6 bases, V lost 5 bases, and 9 bases had no gene match. CDR1 is SGHDN and CDR2 is FVKESK in the germline V gene. As DNA, the CDR3 is TGTGCCAGCAGCGACTACCGGACAGGGGGGAATGGCTACACCTTC. Translating it yields CASSDYRTGGNGYTF.

CDR3 sequence: CASSENRGWGGYTF. DNA for the CDR3: TGTGCCAGCAGTGAAAACAGGGGGTGGGGTGGCTACACCTTC. This chain links TRBV6-1 with TRBJ1-2; 8 bases align to TRBD1. The V gene end was trimmed by 2 bases and the J gene end by 7 bases; junction bases not matched to a gene: 6. The CDR3 spans 14 residues. Germline V lookup: CDR1 MNHNS, CDR2 SASEGT.

The rearrangement joins TRBV2 to TRBJ2-3; D possibly corresponds to TRBD1 (6 bases). V was shortened by 5 bases and J by 0 bases, with 12 bases between the two germline ends. The CDR3 has 15 amino acids. Germline assignment: CDR1 SNHLY and CDR2 FYNNEI. CDR3 sequence (DNA): TGTGCCAGCAGTTACAGGGTCGGAAGCACAGATACGCAGTATTTT. Encoded protein: CASSYRVGSTDTQYF.

V gene TRBV5-1 combines with J gene TRBJ2-1, with 9 bases fitting TRBD1. V was pared by 3 bases and J by 10 bases, with 14 bases of the junction left unmatched. Germline CDR1 is SGHRS and CDR2 is YFSETQ. The length of the CDR3 is 16 residues. CDR3 protein: CASSYRGQGSNQEQFF. CDR3 DNA sequence: TGCGCCAGCAGCTACCGAGGACAGGGGTCCAACCAGGAGCAGTTCTTC.